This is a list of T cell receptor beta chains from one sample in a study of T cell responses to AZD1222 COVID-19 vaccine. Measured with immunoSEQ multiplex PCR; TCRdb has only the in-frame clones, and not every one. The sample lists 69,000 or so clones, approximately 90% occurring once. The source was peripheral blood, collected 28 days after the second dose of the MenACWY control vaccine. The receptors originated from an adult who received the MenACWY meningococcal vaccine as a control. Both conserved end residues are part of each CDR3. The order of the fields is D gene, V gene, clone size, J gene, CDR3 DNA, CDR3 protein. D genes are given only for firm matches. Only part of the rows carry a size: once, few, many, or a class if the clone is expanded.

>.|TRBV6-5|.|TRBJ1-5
TGTGCCAGCGGAGTTGATTATAGCAATCAGCCCCAGCATTTT
CASGVDYSNQPQHF
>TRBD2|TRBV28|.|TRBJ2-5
TGTGCCAGCAGTTTACCGGGACTAGCGGGAGGAGGAGAGACCCAGTACTTC
CASSLPGLAGGGETQYF
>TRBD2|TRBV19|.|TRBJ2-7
TGTGCCAGTAGTATGGGGCGACTAGCGGGAGGAAGCACCTACGAGCAGTACTTC
CASSMGRLAGGSTYEQYF
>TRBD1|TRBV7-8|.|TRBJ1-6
TGTGCCAGCAGCAAACGTTCATGGGGGACAGGGGGCCAGAGGGCTAATTCACCCCTCCACTTT
CASSKRSWGTGGQRANSPLHF
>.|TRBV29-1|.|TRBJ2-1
TGCAGCGGTGACAGTTACAACAATGAGCAGTTCTTC
CSGDSYNNEQFF
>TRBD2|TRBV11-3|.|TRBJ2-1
TGTGCCAGCAGCCCGGGACTAGCGGAGGACAATGAGCAGTTCTTC
CASSPGLAEDNEQFF
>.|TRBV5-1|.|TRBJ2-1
TGCGCCAGCAGCTTGGACCCGACCTGGGGTGAGCAGTTCTTC
CASSLDPTWGEQFF
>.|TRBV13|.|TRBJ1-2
TGTGCCAGCAGCTTTGAAGGGACTAATGGCTACACCTTC
CASSFEGTNGYTF
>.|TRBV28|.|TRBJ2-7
TGTGCCAGCAGTTTAATAGTACAGAAGGACGAGCAGTACTTC
CASSLIVQKDEQYF
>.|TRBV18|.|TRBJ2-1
TGTGCCAGCTCACCACCCCAGGGCTCCTACAATGAGCAGTTCTTC
CASSPPQGSYNEQFF
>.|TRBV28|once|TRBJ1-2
TGTGCCAGCAGTTCCACCGACAGACCCTATGGCTACACCTTC
CASSSTDRPYGYTF
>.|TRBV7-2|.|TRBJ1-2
TGTGCCAGCAGCCCCCCGGGATCGCCGGGGGACTATGGCTACACCTTC
CASSPPGSPGDYGYTF
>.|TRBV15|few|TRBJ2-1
TGTGCCACCAGCAGAGATCCGTGGAGGGAGGTCTACAATGAGCAGTTCTTC
CATSRDPWREVYNEQFF
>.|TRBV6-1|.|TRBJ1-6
TGTGCCAGCAGTGAAAGGCAGGGCGGGGATTCACCCCTCCACTTT
CASSERQGGDSPLHF
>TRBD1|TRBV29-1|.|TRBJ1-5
TGCAGCGTTGGACCGGGACAGGGGGAGGTAGGCAATCAGCCCCAGCATTTT
CSVGPGQGEVGNQPQHF
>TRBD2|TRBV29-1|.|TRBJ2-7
TGCAGCGTTGAAGTTCCTAGCGGGAGTTACGAGCAGTACTTC
CSVEVPSGSYEQYF
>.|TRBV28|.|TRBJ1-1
TGTGCCAGCAGTTCGAAAGGGGGGGCGAACACTGAAGCTTTCTTT
CASSSKGGANTEAFF
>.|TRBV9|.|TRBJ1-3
TGTGCCAGCAGCTTGGCCGGGGGGGGAAACGGAAACACCATATATTTT
CASSLAGGGNGNTIYF
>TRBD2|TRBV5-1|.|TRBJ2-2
TGCGCCAGCAGCTGGGCCGGGACTACAAACACCGGGGAGCTGTTTTTT
CASSWAGTTNTGELFF
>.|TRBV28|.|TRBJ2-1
TGTGCCAGCAGTTCGCCCTTTGACAATGAGCAGTTCTTC
CASSSPFDNEQFF
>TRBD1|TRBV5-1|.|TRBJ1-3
TGCGCCAGCAGCACACAGGGGAGCGGAAACACCATATATTTT
CASSTQGSGNTIYF
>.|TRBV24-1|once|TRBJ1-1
TGTGCCACCAGTGATGGAGGGAAGACTGAAGCTTTCTTT
CATSDGGKTEAFF
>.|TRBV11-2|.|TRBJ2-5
TGTGCCAGCAGCCGGCAAGCAGAGACCCAGTACTTC
CASSRQAETQYF
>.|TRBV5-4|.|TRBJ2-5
TGTGCCAGCAGTACGGGGAGTCAAGAGACCCAGTACTTC
CASSTGSQETQYF
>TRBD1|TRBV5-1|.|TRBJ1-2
TGCGCCAGCAGCTTGACGGGACAGGGGAGGGTTGGTGGCTACACCTTC
CASSLTGQGRVGGYTF
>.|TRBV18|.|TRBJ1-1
TGTGCCAGCTCACCGACAGGAGACACTGAAGCTTTCTTT
CASSPTGDTEAFF